These 18 T cell receptor beta chains were sequenced from one sample in a study of post-analysis software for immune sequencing data. Whole-study findings and limits: TRBV5-6, TRBV5-1 and TRBV20-1 belonged to a set of roughly five TRBV segments that were more frequent in patients than controls.

The antigens for these receptors are not known. Included in the TCR beta cDNA libraries were unique molecular identifiers. TCRdb used MiXCR to reprocess the PCR reads, holding one entry per CDR3 protein. Of 450,000 or so distinct CDR3 sequences in the sample, roughly 45% were seen once. Input material: blood. The origin of the receptors is a girl aged 5 to 17 with multiple sclerosis.

The chain employs TRBV10-2 and TRBJ1-1; TRBD1 might be the D (5 bases). The V gene lost 2 bases and the J gene lost 5 bases, with 9 bases spanning the gap. This CDR3 spans 13 amino acids. Germline loops: CDR1 WSHSY, CDR2 SAAADI. The CDR3 nucleotides are TGCGCCAGCAGTGAGCAGGGTGGTACTGAAGCTTTCTTT. This translates into CASSEQGGTEAFF.

Regarding this clonotype: Given a much more abundant clone one base away, this may be a read error. The chain has TRBV28 and TRBJ2-3; TRBD2 agrees at 8 bases. The CDR3 sequence is 16 residues long. Germline V gene lookup returns CDR1 MDHEN and CDR2 SYDVKM. The CDR3 region is CASKLAEARGTDTRYF. CDR3 nucleotide sequence: TGTGCCAGCAAACTAGCGGAAGCCCGAGGCACAGATACGCGGTATTTT.

This clonotype was recorded many times. The rearrangement joins TRBV7-2 to TRBJ2-3; weak D call: TRBD1 (6 bases). Germline V lookup: CDR1 SGHTA, CDR2 FQGNSA. Trimming removed 0 bases from V and 2 bases from J, with 9 bases in between. This CDR3 contains 15 residues. The DNA for the CDR3 is TGTGCCAGCAGCTTAGCACAGGGACACACAGATACGCAGTATTTT. This codes for CASSLAQGHTDTQYF.

The rearrangement uses TRBV7-3 and TRBJ1-5; D is perhaps TRBD1 (5 bases). Trimming cost V 5 bases and J 9 bases, with 11 bases left between them. The CDR3 totals 12 residues. Germline V gene data show CDR1 as SGHTA and CDR2 as FQGTGA. The CDR3 DNA is TGTGCCAGCAGCCCCCCGGGGGGGCCCCAGCATTTT. Protein sequence: CASSPPGGPQHF.

For this clonotype: An end of the junction does not agree with germline; a read error may underlie this. This rearrangement joins TRBV7-9 to TRBJ1-2; 11 bases map to TRBD1. The CDR3 consists of 17 residues. Looked up from germline, CDR1 is SEHNR and CDR2 is FQNEAQ (reference sequence). The CDR3 region has the DNA TGTGTCAGCAGCATATGGACAGGGGGCGCCTCTAACTATGGCTACACCTTC. Translating it yields CVSSIWTGGASNYGYTF.

Concerning this clonotype itself: A clone one base away is much larger, so this may be a read error. V is TRBV28 and J is TRBJ2-1; 7 bases align to TRBD1. From germline, CDR1 is MDHEN and CDR2 SYDVKM. The CDR3 consists of 14 residues. CDR3 protein: CASSPGTEINEHFF. The CDR3 DNA reads TGTGCCAGCAGCCCTGGGACAGAGATCAATGAGCACTTCTTC.

The rearrangement links TRBV7-9 to TRBJ2-3; perhaps D is TRBD1 or TRBD2 (5 bases each). Looked up from germline, CDR1 is SEHNR and CDR2 is FQNEAQ (reference sequence). CDR3 length: 14 amino acids. The V end lost 6 bases, the J end lost 0 bases, and 10 bases lay between the germline ends. CDR3 in DNA: TGTGCCAGCAGGGGGGTCGGTAGCACAGATACGCAGTATTTT. It yields the protein CASRGVGSTDTQYF.

For this clonotype: A read error may produce the germline difference seen at one junction end. This chain uses TRBV5-6 with TRBJ2-7, with D possibly matching TRBD1 (5 bases). CDR1 is SGHDT and CDR2 is YYEEEE in the germline V gene. The CDR3 totals 16 residues. Here the CDR3 reads CACSLFPGQSSYEQYF. Written as DNA, the CDR3 is TGTGCCTGCAGCTTGTTCCCAGGGCAGAGCTCCTACGAGCAGTACTTC.

CDR3 protein: CASSLGQADTQYF. In DNA, the CDR3 is TGCGCCAGCAGCTTGGGGCAGGCAGATACGCAGTATTTT. This chain joins TRBV5-1 and TRBJ2-3; no definite D call. The V gene's germline CDR1 is SGHRS and CDR2 YFSETQ. The CDR3 has 13 residues. Trimming stripped 0 bases from V and 4 bases from J, with 6 bases between.

The chain carries TRBV7-2 and TRBJ1-1; D possibly corresponds to TRBD1 (6 bases). V lost 7 bases to trimming and J lost 10 bases, with 25 bases between them. This CDR3 spans 15 amino acids. In germline, CDR1 is SGHTA, CDR2 FQGNSA. The CDR3 protein is CASKVDYGGGAAAFF. The CDR3 DNA is TGTGCCAGCAAGGTTGATTACGGGGGCGGCGCGGCAGCTTTCTTT.

The chain uses TRBV3-1 and TRBJ2-6; D ambiguous. Germline V lookup: CDR1 LGHDT, CDR2 YNNKEL (reference sequence). The CDR3 length is 15 residues. V lost 0 bases and J 0 bases, leaving 3 bases between the germline ends. DNA of the CDR3: TGTGCCAGCAGCCAAGATCGCTCTGGGGCCAACGTCCTGACTTTC. This gives the protein CASSQDRSGANVLTF.

V and J are TRBV6-2 or TRBV6-3 and TRBJ1-1; no reliable D call. The CDR3 covers 14 residues. CDR1 MNHEY and CDR2 SVGEGT come from the germline V gene. The V end lost 1 base, the J end lost 0 bases, and 6 bases lay between the germline ends. CDR3 sequence: CASSYFSLNTEAFF. Written as DNA, the CDR3 is TGTGCCAGCAGTTACTTCAGCTTGAACACTGAAGCTTTCTTT.

The chain is built from TRBV27 and TRBJ2-7; 7 bases fit TRBD1. Germline trimming cut 5 bases from V and 2 bases from J; bases unmatched to any gene: 9. This CDR3 contains 15 residues. The germline CDR1 and CDR2 sequences are MNHEY and SMNVEV (reference sequence). CDR3 sequence: CASSLDPGQTYEQYF. DNA for the CDR3: TGTGCCAGCAGTCTGGACCCGGGACAGACCTACGAGCAGTACTTC.

A few counts support this clonotype. This chain uses TRBV20-1 with TRBJ2-7; the D gene is possibly TRBD2 (5 bases). V lost 6 bases and J lost 0, with 15 bases in between. Germline V gives CDR1 DFQATT, CDR2 SNEGSKA (reference sequence). The CDR3 has 14 residues. DNA of the CDR3: TGCAGTGCGCGGAGCGGTGTCTACTCCTACGAGCAGTACTTC. Protein: CSARSGVYSYEQYF.

The chain links TRBV4-2 to TRBJ2-3; 9 positions agree with TRBD1. Germline V lookup: CDR1 LGHNA, CDR2 YNFKEQ. The CDR3 has 16 amino acids. The ends lost 4 bases at V and 0 bases at J; junction bases unmatched: 5. DNA for the CDR3: TGTGCCAGCAGCCCTAGGGGACAGGGAAGCACAGATACGCAGTATTTT. Translated, it gives CASSPRGQGSTDTQYF.

This clonotype was seen only a few times. The chain recombines TRBV10-3 with TRBJ2-5, with 7 bases identical to TRBD2. The CDR3 is 15 residues long. V was pared by 2 bases and J by 2 bases, with 5 bases of the junction left unmatched. Per the germline V gene, CDR1 is ENHRY and CDR2 is SYGVKD. CDR3 loop: CAISERGGAQETQYF. For the CDR3, the DNA is TGTGCCATCAGTGAGCGGGGAGGGGCACAAGAGACCCAGTACTTC.

The CDR3 DNA reads as TGTGCCAGCAGCTTAGGGGGAGGCGGCAATCAGCCCCAGCATTTT. Its translation is CASSLGGGGNQPQHF. V is TRBV7-2 and J is TRBJ1-5, with D uncertain. Per the germline V gene, CDR1 is SGHTA and CDR2 is FQGNSA. The CDR3 sequence is 15 residues long. Trimming removed 1 base at V and 2 bases at J, with 9 bases between. The full variable domain, its missing parts supplied by reference TRBV7-2 and TRBJ1-5, is GAGVSQSPSNKVTEKGKDVELRCDPISGHTALYWYRQSLGQGLEFLIYFQGNSAPDKSGLPSDRFSAERTGGSVSTLTIQRTQQEDSAVYLCASSLGGGGNQPQHFGDGTRLSIL.

This clonotype was counted between two and nine times. CDR3 in DNA: TGCAGCGTTGAACAGGGGGCAGGAAAACTGTTTTTT. Amino acid sequence: CSVEQGAGKLFF. V gene TRBV29-1 combines with J gene TRBJ1-4, with 8 bases lining up with TRBD1. Looked up from germline, CDR1 is SQVTM and CDR2 is ANQGSEA. This CDR3 is built from 12 residues. V shed 2 bases, J shed 10 bases, and the junction held 3 bases outside the gene matches.